What follows describes a single T cell receptor (beta chain). There were TCR beta CDR3 regions amplified from RNA transcripts. The TCR CDR3 was amplified in a first-round RT-PCR using the HTBI primer set. Each CDR3 protein gets one entry after TCRdb re-called the multiplex PCR reads with MiXCR. This sample has some 720,000 distinct CDR3 sequences, with over 15% found just once. This entry belongs to a study of T cells in Graves' hyperthyroidism and ophthalmopathy. J lost 1 base, V lost 2 bases, and 2 bases had no gene match. The length of the CDR3 is 14 residues. Germline V gives CDR1 SQVTM, CDR2 ANQGSEA.

Specimen: blood. The chain carries TRBV29-1 and TRBJ2-5, with TRBD2 matching 9 bases. This TCR came from a man between 18 and 35 years old with Graves' hyperthyroidism. In DNA, the CDR3 is TGCAGCGTTGAACTAGCGGGGACCCAAGAGACCCAGTACTTC. This gives the protein CSVELAGTQETQYF.